These T cell receptor beta chains were read from a single sample in a study of blood T cell repertoires in COVID-19. Here immunoSEQ multiplex PCR was the method, and the copy in TCRdb shows in-frame clones only, minus some. Among over 150,000 clones listed, about 90% were seen once. The specimen was PBMCs or T cells enriched from blood (not recorded which). These receptors were collected from a woman in her late teens or twenties who had recovered from COVID-19. The CDR3 runs from the conserved cysteine through the conserved F or W. The D gene is left open where the match is weak. Clone sizes are given selectively: once, few, many, or a class where the clone is expanded.

v_call	d_call	j_call	clone_size	cdr3_nt	cdr3_aa
TRBV6-5	TRBD2	TRBJ2-3	few	TGTGCCAGCAGTTATAAACCGAGTCGGGGGGCAGATACGCAGTATTTT	CASSYKPSRGADTQYF
TRBV28	.	TRBJ1-5	.	TGTGCCAGCAGTAATCCCGGGACTTTAGATCAGCCCCAGCATTTT	CASSNPGTLDQPQHF
TRBV5-1	TRBD2	TRBJ2-3	.	TGCGCCAGCAGCCGAACTAGCGGTAAAAGCACAGATACGCAGTATTTT	CASSRTSGKSTDTQYF
TRBV3-1/TRBV3-2	.	TRBJ1-1	.	TGTGCCAGCAGCCGTTCTCCAGTCGACAGCACTGAAGCTTTCTTT	CASSRSPVDSTEAFF
TRBV13	TRBD2	TRBJ2-7	.	TGTGCCAGCAGCTTAGCTTCGGGAGGATTCTCCTACGAGCAGTACTTC	CASSLASGGFSYEQYF
TRBV5-8	.	TRBJ1-1	once	TGTGCCAGCAGCTATAATGCAGGGAACACTGAAGCTTTCTTT	CASSYNAGNTEAFF
TRBV2	.	TRBJ1-2	.	TGTGCCAGCAGTGAGTTACAGGTCCGTAACACCTTC	CASSELQVRNTF
TRBV7-2	TRBD2	TRBJ2-3	.	TGTGCCAGCAGCTGGACTAGCGGGGATACGCAGTATTTT	CASSWTSGDTQYF
TRBV9	.	TRBJ1-2	.	TGTGCCAGCAGCGTACTTTCAGGGTCCTCCTATGGCTACACCTTC	CASSVLSGSSYGYTF
TRBV15	.	TRBJ1-5	few	TGTGCCACCAGCAGAGAACCAGGGAAGGGTCATCAGCCCCAGCATTTT	CATSREPGKGHQPQHF
TRBV28	.	TRBJ1-5	.	TGTGCCAGCAGTCCCCAGGGCAGGAGCAATCAGCCCCAGCATTTT	CASSPQGRSNQPQHF
TRBV11-2	.	TRBJ2-7	.	TGTGCCAGCAGCCCCTCCGGCTCCTACGAGCAGTACTTC	CASSPSGSYEQYF
TRBV28	TRBD2	TRBJ2-1	.	TGTGCCAGCAGATCTTTAGGACTAGCGGGAGGGCTGGACAATGAGCAGTTCTTC	CASRSLGLAGGLDNEQFF
TRBV11-3	.	TRBJ2-3	.	TGTGCCAGCAGCTGGGGGCGATTTGTGGCAGATACGCAGTATTTT	CASSWGRFVADTQYF
TRBV6-5	.	TRBJ1-5	once	TGTGCCAGCAGTTTGAGACAGAGCAATCAGCCCCAGCATTTT	CASSLRQSNQPQHF
TRBV29-1	.	TRBJ1-2	few	TGCAGCGCCCAACCGCAAGGGGACTATGGCTACACCTTC	CSAQPQGDYGYTF
TRBV19	.	TRBJ2-3	.	TGTGCCAGTACCCCGCCCGGACTACCAGCAGATACGCAGTATTTT	CASTPPGLPADTQYF
TRBV3-1/TRBV3-2	.	TRBJ1-3	once	TGTGCCAGCAGCCAAGAGCGAGTGACAGGAAACACCATATATTTT	CASSQERVTGNTIYF
TRBV5-1	TRBD1	TRBJ2-2	.	TGCGCCAGCACTCCCGGGACAGCGAACACCGGGGAGCTGTTTTTT	CASTPGTANTGELFF
TRBV4-1	TRBD2	TRBJ2-5	.	TGCGCCAGCAGCCCTAAGGAAAGCGGGACTAGCGTTTCCACCCAGTACTTC	CASSPKESGTSVSTQYF
TRBV28	.	TRBJ2-7	.	TGTGCCAGCAGTTTCCAGTACTCCTACGAGCAGTACTTC	CASSFQYSYEQYF
TRBV28	.	TRBJ1-2	.	TGTGCCACCCTGGACAGATCTAACTATGGCTACACCTTC	CATLDRSNYGYTF
TRBV19	.	TRBJ1-6	.	TGTGCCAGTAGTATTGAGGACAGCTCCTATAATTCACCCCTCCACTTT	CASSIEDSSYNSPLHF
TRBV27	TRBD1	TRBJ2-7	.	TGTGCCAGCAGCTATAAGCGGACAGGGGGCGAGCAGTACTTC	CASSYKRTGGEQYF
TRBV14	.	TRBJ1-4	.	TGTGCCAGCAGCCAAGAGGGTCGGGGTGCAACTAATGAAAAACTGTTTTTT	CASSQEGRGATNEKLFF
TRBV7-2	.	TRBJ1-1	.	TGTGCCAGCAGCTTAGGGTATCAGGGTAGCACTGAAGCTTTCTTT	CASSLGYQGSTEAFF
TRBV2	TRBD2	TRBJ2-3	.	TGTGCCACACGAGGACTAGCCAACACAGATACGCAGTATTTT	CATRGLANTDTQYF
TRBV2	TRBD2	TRBJ2-5	.	TGTGCCAGCAGTGTGATTAGCGGGCAAGAGACCCAGTACTTC	CASSVISGQETQYF
TRBV24-1	.	TRBJ2-5	.	TGTGCCACCAGTGATTTTCGGGACAAGCAAGAGACCCAGTACTTC	CATSDFRDKQETQYF
TRBV2	.	TRBJ2-2	few	TGTGCCAGCAGTGAAAATAGGGGACAGAACACCGGGGAGCTGTTTTTT	CASSENRGQNTGELFF
TRBV6-6	TRBD1	TRBJ2-5	few	TGTGCCAGCAGCCGAACGGGTGTACAGGGGATCCAAGAGACCCAGTACTTC	CASSRTGVQGIQETQYF
TRBV2	.	TRBJ2-7	few	TGTGCCAGCAGTGACCCCCTGAACAGGACCGACTGGCAGTACTTC	CASSDPLNRTDWQYF